This T cell receptor (beta chain) originates from a study of cytomegalovirus exposure and HLA in healthy donors. Primers included in the PCR were 60 Vbeta and 13 Jbeta primers. TCRdb's copy holds only in-frame clones and misses some; the assay was immunoSEQ multiplex PCR. This sample carries 110,000 to 150,000 clones, 73% of them seen once, and the ten largest clones take around 14%. Trimming took 3 bases from V and 0 from J, leaving 20 bases between them. Germline CDR1 and CDR2: LNHDA and SQIVND (reference sequence). The CDR3 runs to 18 residues. Note on this clone: As yet, its antigen is unknown.

Donors were ostensibly healthy at sampling, although undocumented immune exposures were probable. Study-wide results and limits: Upon later analysis, HLA-associated TCR beta chains proved more clonally expanded than other, equally common chains. Cytomegalovirus-associated TCR beta chains were listed, numbering some 170.

The clonotype comes from a human donor in good health. The chain uses TRBV19 and TRBJ1-1, with D uncertain. The sequencing input was PBMCs. The CDR3 DNA sequence: TGTGCCAGTAGTATCGGTGTCGGGTATTCTAGTCTGAACACTGAAGCTTTCTTT. This codes for CASSIGVGYSSLNTEAFF.